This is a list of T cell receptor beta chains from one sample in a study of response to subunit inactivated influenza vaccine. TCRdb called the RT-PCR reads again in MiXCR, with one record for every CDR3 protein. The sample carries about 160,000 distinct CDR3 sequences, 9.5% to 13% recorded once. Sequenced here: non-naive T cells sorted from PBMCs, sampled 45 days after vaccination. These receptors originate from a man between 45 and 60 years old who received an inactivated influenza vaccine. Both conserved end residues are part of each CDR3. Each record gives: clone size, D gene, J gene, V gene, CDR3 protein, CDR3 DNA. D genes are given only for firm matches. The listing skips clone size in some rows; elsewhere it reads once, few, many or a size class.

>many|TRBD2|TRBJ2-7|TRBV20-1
CSASEPRLAGEYEQYF
TGCAGTGCTAGTGAACCCCGACTAGCGGGAGAGTACGAGCAGTACTTC
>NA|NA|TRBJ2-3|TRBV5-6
CASSPSVVGTDTQYF
TGTGCCAGCAGCCCCTCGGTAGTGGGCACAGATACGCAGTATTTT
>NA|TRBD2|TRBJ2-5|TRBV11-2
CASSLGSGGVETQYF
TGTGCCAGCAGCTTAGGTTCGGGGGGGGTTGAGACCCAGTACTTC
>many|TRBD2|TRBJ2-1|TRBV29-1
CSGILAGEYNEQFF
TGCAGCGGTATACTAGCGGGGGAATACAATGAGCAGTTCTTC
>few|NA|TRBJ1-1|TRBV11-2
CASSLDGSRVGEAFF
TGTGCCAGCAGCTTAGATGGGAGCAGGGTTGGTGAAGCTTTCTTT
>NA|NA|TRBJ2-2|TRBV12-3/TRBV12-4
CASSSTRTGELFF
TGTGCCAGCAGTTCCACACGCACCGGGGAGCTGTTTTTT
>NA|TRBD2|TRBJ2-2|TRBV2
CASSTSGRLGGELFF
TGTGCCAGCAGTACTAGCGGGAGGCTTGGCGGGGAGCTGTTTTTT
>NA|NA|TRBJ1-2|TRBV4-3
CASSQDVGGYYGYTF
TGCGCCAGCAGCCAAGATGTTGGGGGCTACTATGGCTACACCTTC
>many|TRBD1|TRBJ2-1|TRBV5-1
CASTGTAGANEQFF
TGCGCGAGCACCGGGACAGCCGGGGCCAATGAGCAGTTCTTC
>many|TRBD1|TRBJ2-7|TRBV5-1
CASRSRPGQSYEQYF
TGCGCCAGTCGATCCCGGCCGGGACAGAGCTACGAGCAGTACTTC
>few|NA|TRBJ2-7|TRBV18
CASSPVVGVYEQYF
TGTGCCAGCTCACCAGTCGTAGGAGTCTACGAGCAGTACTTC
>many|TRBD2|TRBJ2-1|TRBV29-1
CSDSGGSYNEQFF
TGCAGCGACAGCGGGGGCTCCTACAATGAGCAGTTCTTC
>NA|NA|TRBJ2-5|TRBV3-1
CASSQVLQETQYF
TGTGCCAGCAGCCAGGTCCTTCAAGAGACCCAGTACTTC
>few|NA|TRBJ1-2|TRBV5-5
CASSLEATRGYTF
TGTGCCAGCAGCTTGGAGGCGACGAGAGGCTACACCTTC
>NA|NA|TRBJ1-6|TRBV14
CASSQGSTYNSPLHF
TGTGCCAGCAGCCAAGGGAGTACTTATAATTCACCCCTCCACTTT
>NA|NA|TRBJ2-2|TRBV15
CATSRPTKGELFF
TGTGCCACCAGCAGACCCACTAAAGGGGAGCTGTTTTTT
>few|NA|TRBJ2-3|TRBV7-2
CASQDSPGKIDTQYF
TGTGCCAGCCAGGACAGCCCTGGAAAAATAGATACGCAGTATTTT
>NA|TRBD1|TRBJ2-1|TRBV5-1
CASSPDREPYNEQFF
TGCGCCAGCAGCCCGGACAGGGAGCCCTACAATGAGCAGTTCTTC
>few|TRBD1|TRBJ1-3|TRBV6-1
CASRARQGPGNTIYF
TGTGCCAGCAGAGCCAGACAGGGGCCTGGAAACACCATATATTTT
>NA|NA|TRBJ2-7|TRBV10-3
CAISDNTPYEQYF
TGTGCCATCAGTGATAACACCCCCTACGAGCAGTACTTC
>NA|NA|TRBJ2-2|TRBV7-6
CASSSRPGTGELFF
TGTGCCAGCAGCTCCCGCCCGGGGACCGGGGAGCTGTTTTTT
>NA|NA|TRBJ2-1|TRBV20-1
CSARDSGTTPNEQFF
TGCAGTGCTAGAGACTCCGGGACCACCCCCAATGAGCAGTTCTTC
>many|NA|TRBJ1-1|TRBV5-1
CASSEADGMNTEAFF
TGCGCCAGCAGCGAAGCGGACGGGATGAACACTGAAGCTTTCTTT
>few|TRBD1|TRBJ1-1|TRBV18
CASSPLARGSANTEAFF
TGTGCCAGCTCACCACTGGCCAGGGGGTCCGCTAACACTGAAGCTTTCTTT
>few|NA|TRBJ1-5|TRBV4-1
CASSQGLAGGSFQPQHF
TGCGCCAGCAGCCAAGGGTTGGCAGGTGGATCTTTCCAGCCCCAGCATTTT
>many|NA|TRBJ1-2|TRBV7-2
CASSLRQVITGGYTF
TGTGCCAGCAGCCTGCGACAGGTTATTACGGGTGGCTACACCTTC
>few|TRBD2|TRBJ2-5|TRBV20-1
CSAPRLAGGGQETQYF
TGCAGTGCTCCCCGACTAGCGGGAGGGGGGCAAGAGACCCAGTACTTC
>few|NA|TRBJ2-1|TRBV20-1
CSAKPRANYNEQFF
TGCAGTGCTAAACCCAGGGCGAACTACAATGAGCAGTTCTTC
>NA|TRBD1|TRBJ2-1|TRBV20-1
CSALDRGLAGGPYNEQFF
TGCAGTGCACTCGACAGGGGGCTGGCGGGGGGACCATACAATGAGCAGTTCTTC
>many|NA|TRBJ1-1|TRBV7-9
CASSTGFGAFF
TGTGCCAGCAGCACAGGGTTTGGCGCTTTCTTT
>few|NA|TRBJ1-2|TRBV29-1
CSVGPLRGAIQYGYTF
TGCAGCGTTGGTCCCTTAAGGGGGGCGATCCAATATGGCTACACCTTC